These 16 T cell receptor beta chains were sequenced from one sample in a study of blood T cell repertoires in COVID-19. Sequenced by immunoSEQ multiplex PCR; TCRdb stores in-frame clones only, minus some. The table has roughly 500,000 clones, roughly 90% seen once; the top ten hold approximately 2%. The sequenced sample consisted of PBMCs or T cells enriched from blood (not recorded which). Receptors were obtained from a woman aged 40 to 50 who had recovered from COVID-19.

The chain combines TRBV7-9 with TRBJ1-6; 9 bases line up with TRBD1. The germline V gene has CDR1 SEHNR and CDR2 FQNEAQ (reference sequence). The CDR3 consists of 16 residues. Losses at the gene ends were 5 bases for V and 9 bases for J; bases not matched to a gene: 11. Here the CDR3 reads CASSARDRARGSPLHF. CDR3 coding DNA: TGTGCCAGCAGCGCCAGGGACAGGGCTCGGGGTTCACCCCTCCACTTT. The variable domain in full, with the rest retrieved from reference TRBV7-9 and TRBJ1-6, is DTGVSQNPRHKITKRGQNVTFRCDPISEHNRLYWYRQTLGQGPEFLTYFQNEAQLEKSRLLSDRFSAERPKGSFSTLEIQRTEQGDSAMYLCASSARDRARGSPLHFGNGTRLTVT.

The chain employs TRBV19 and TRBJ2-6, with TRBD2 as a possible D gene (7 bases). CDR3 length equals 15 residues. V shed 9 bases and J shed 1 base, with 13 bases lying between them. The germline gives CDR1 LNHDA, CDR2 SQIVND (reference sequence). The CDR3 bases are TGTGCCAGCCACAAGGGGGGGTCTGGGGCCAACGTCCTGACTTTC. Protein sequence: CASHKGGSGANVLTF.

This chain links TRBV29-1 with TRBJ1-5, with 9 positions matching TRBD1. CDR1 is SQVTM, CDR2 ANQGSEA, per germline. The J segment lost 1 base and the V segment lost 4 bases, leaving 17 bases of the junction unmatched. There are 19 residues in the CDR3. The CDR3: CSVVGPWGQGGESNQPQHF. The CDR3 bases are TGCAGCGTTGTAGGACCGTGGGGACAGGGTGGGGAGAGCAATCAGCCCCAGCATTTT.

V gene TRBV7-2 combines with J gene TRBJ2-7, with no clear D. The CDR3 extends over 14 amino acids. Germline-derived CDR1 and CDR2 are SGHTA and FQGNSA. V was trimmed by 5 bases and J by 1 base, leaving 12 bases between them. CDR3 region: CASSPGLKSYEQYF. Written as DNA, the CDR3 is TGTGCCAGCAGCCCGGGTCTAAAGTCCTACGAGCAGTACTTC.

V and J are TRBV18 and TRBJ2-7; TRBD1 is a possible D gene (6 bases). Trimming shortened V by 6 bases and J by 2 bases, and 14 bases separated the two germline ends. This CDR3 is 14 amino acids long. Germline V gene data show CDR1 as KGHSH and CDR2 as LQKENI. The DNA of the CDR3 is TGTGCCAGCTCCCAGACTCAGGGGCCCTACGAGCAGTACTTC. Encoded protein: CASSQTQGPYEQYF.

The rearrangement links TRBV4-1 to TRBJ1-5, with D maybe TRBD1 (5 bases). Germline V gene sequence: CDR1 MGHRA, CDR2 YSYEKL. V shed 1 base and J shed 5 bases, with 9 bases lying between them. There are 14 residues in the CDR3. The CDR3 here is CASSQAPGDQPQHF. CDR3 nucleotides: TGCGCCAGCAGCCAAGCTCCGGGGGATCAGCCCCAGCATTTT.

This clone was counted a single time. J is TRBJ1-2 and V is TRBV6-6; D gene uncertain. V was pared by 10 bases and J by 2 bases, with 8 bases between. CDR1 is MNHNY and CDR2 is SVGAGI in the germline V gene (reference sequence). The CDR3 is made up of 11 amino acids. The CDR3 nucleotides are TGTGCCACCGACATCAACTATGGCTACACCTTC. Its protein is CATDINYGYTF.

The chain employs TRBV18 and TRBJ2-5; TRBD2 agrees at 8 bases. There are 16 residues in the CDR3. Germline CDR1 KGHSH, CDR2 LQKENI. V lost 1 base, J lost 1 base, and 5 bases stayed unmatched. The CDR3 loop reads CASSPRPTSGQETQYF. For the CDR3, the DNA is TGTGCCAGCTCACCACGGCCTACTAGCGGCCAAGAGACCCAGTACTTC.

The rearrangement joins TRBV18 to TRBJ1-2; unclear D gene. Trimming removed 2 bases from V and 0 bases from J, with 10 bases in between. Germline V gene sequence: CDR1 KGHSH, CDR2 LQKENI. The CDR3 runs to 15 residues. The CDR3 loop reads CASSPGTDSNYGYTF. DNA of the CDR3: TGTGCCAGCTCACCAGGCACCGATTCTAACTATGGCTACACCTTC.

CDR3 nucleotides: TGTGCCAGCAGCGAAACAGGGGTCCGTGAGACCCAGTACTTC. As protein: CASSETGVRETQYF. This chain joins TRBV7-8 and TRBJ2-5, with 7 bases matching TRBD1. CDR3 length: 14 amino acids. Losses at the gene ends were 5 bases for V and 5 bases for J; bases not matched to a gene: 8. CDR1 and CDR2 from the germline V gene are SGHVS and FQNEAQ. Variable domain in full (rest from reference TRBV7-8 and TRBJ2-5): GAGVSQSPRYKVAKRGQDVALRCDPISGHVSLFWYQQALGQGPEFLTYFQNEAQLDKSGLPSDRFFAERPEGSVSTLKIQRTQQEDSAVYLCASSETGVRETQYFGPGTRLLVL.

The gene calls are TRBV5-1 and TRBJ2-7; TRBD1 might be the D (6 bases). Trimming cost V 5 bases and J 5 bases, with 14 bases left between them. The CDR3 covers 13 residues. From germline, CDR1 is SGHRS and CDR2 YFSETQ. The CDR3 bases are TGCGCCAGCAGACAAATCAGGGGCGACGAGCAGTACTTC. Its translation is CASRQIRGDEQYF.

The V gene is TRBV27, the J gene TRBJ2-2; D may be TRBD1 (6 bases). The CDR3 spans 16 residues. V dropped 4 bases and J dropped 4 bases, with 16 bases sitting between them. The germline gives CDR1 MNHEY, CDR2 SMNVEV (reference sequence). CDR3 coding DNA: TGTGCCAGCAGTTCCTTCCAGGGGCGAGGCACCGGGGAGCTGTTTTTT. Translated: CASSSFQGRGTGELFF.

The V gene is TRBV3-1 (or the pseudogene TRBV3-2), the J gene TRBJ1-6; TRBD1 might be the D (6 bases). Germline assignment: CDR1 LGHDT and CDR2 YNNKEL (reference sequence). The V gene lost 6 bases and the J gene lost 0 bases, with 12 bases spanning the gap. The CDR3 contains 16 residues. As DNA, the CDR3 is TGTGCCAGCAGAGGGAGGGGGAGCTCCTATAATTCACCCCTCCACTTT. This gives the protein CASRGRGSSYNSPLHF.

This clone was observed a single time. V gene TRBV9 combines with J gene TRBJ1-2; 7 bases map to TRBD1. This CDR3 region has 14 residues. V dropped 0 bases and J dropped 4; count of bases not matched to a gene: 3. The V gene's germline CDR1 is SGDLS and CDR2 YYNGEE. CDR3: CASSVDYRGYGYTF. In DNA, the CDR3 is TGTGCCAGCAGCGTAGATTACAGGGGCTATGGCTACACCTTC.

This chain joins TRBV2 and TRBJ1-6; 7 positions match TRBD1. V lost 6 bases to trimming and J lost 7 bases; unmatched junction nucleotides: 6. The CDR3 contains 14 residues. Germline V gene lookup returns CDR1 SNHLY and CDR2 FYNNEI. The CDR3 DNA sequence: TGTGCCAGCAGGGCCGGGACAGACAATTCACCCCTCCACTTT. It translates to CASRAGTDNSPLHF. Looking up the rest from reference TRBV2 and TRBJ1-6 gives the full variable domain: EPEVTQTPSHQVTQMGQEVILRCVPISNHLYFYWYRQILGQKVEFLVSFYNNEISEKSEIFDDQFSVERPDGSNFTLKIRSTKLEDSAMYFCASRAGTDNSPLHFGNGTRLTVT.

Only one count was recorded for this clone. This chain connects TRBV5-1 to TRBJ2-1; a weak D match, TRBD2 (5 bases). Germline loops: CDR1 SGHRS, CDR2 YFSETQ. V lost 5 bases and J lost 0, with 15 bases in between. CDR3 length equals 16 residues. CDR3 region: CASSGPGISSYNEQFF. CDR3 sequence (DNA): TGCGCCAGCAGTGGCCCGGGAATAAGCTCCTACAATGAGCAGTTCTTC.